Below are 14 T cell receptor beta chains sequenced from a single sample in a study of shared clonotypes between healthy human individuals. Sequenced by immunoSEQ multiplex PCR; TCRdb stores in-frame clones only, minus some. The repertoire consists of 190,000 or so clones, with approximately 61% occurring once and the leading ten covering 8.5% to 12%. The source material was memory CD4+ T cells sorted from blood. Subset given: CD45RA-negative fraction. All receptors derive from a man aged 25-45 years in good health.

V gene TRBV2 combines with J gene TRBJ2-1; TRBD2 matches 14 bases. Losses at the gene ends were 4 bases for V and 7 bases for J; bases not matched to a gene: 9. There are 17 residues in the CDR3. Germline assignment: CDR1 SNHLY and CDR2 FYNNEI. As DNA, the CDR3 is TGTGCCAGCAGTGTCTTGGGACTAGCGGGAGAAAGGAATGAGCAGTTCTTC. It encodes CASSVLGLAGERNEQFF.

The CDR3 DNA sequence: TGCGCCAGCAGCCAAGATCTTTTCTCTAGCACAGATACGCAGTATTTT. Amino acids: CASSQDLFSSTDTQYF. The chain recombines TRBV4-3 with TRBJ2-3, with D unclear. Looked up from germline, CDR1 is LGHNA and CDR2 is YSLEER. Trimming removed 0 bases from V and 0 bases from J, with 10 bases in between. The length of the CDR3 is 16 residues.

This chain uses TRBV5-4 with TRBJ2-1; 10 bases match TRBD2. CDR1 is SGHNT and CDR2 is YYREEE in the germline V gene (reference sequence). The CDR3 runs 16 residues. J gave up 8 bases and V 3 bases, and 11 bases lay outside the gene matches. The CDR3: CASSSRLAGAVHEQFF. The DNA of the CDR3 is TGTGCCAGCAGCTCCAGACTAGCGGGTGCCGTACATGAGCAGTTCTTC.

This sequence joins TRBV7-3 and TRBJ2-3; possible D gene TRBD2, 6 bases. The V end lost 3 bases, the J end lost 8 bases, and 15 bases lay between the germline ends. The CDR3 consists of 14 residues. The germline CDR1 and CDR2 sequences are SGHTA and FQGTGA. The DNA for the CDR3 is TGTGCCAGCAGCTTCCTGGGGGGAGCTAGTACGCAGTATTTT. Translation: CASSFLGGASTQYF.

V usage is TRBV27 and J usage is TRBJ1-4; the match to TRBD1 covers 8 bases. Looked up from germline, CDR1 is MNHEY and CDR2 is SMNVEV (reference sequence). The trim removed 4 bases at V and 8 bases at J, leaving 9 bases unmatched. The CDR3 is 15 residues long. CDR3 sequence (DNA): TGTGCCAGCAGTTCCGCCGGACAGGGACAAGAAAAACTGTTTTTT. Translation gives CASSSAGQGQEKLFF.

The chain employs TRBV28 and TRBJ1-5; 10 bases are shared with TRBD1. CDR1 is MDHEN and CDR2 is SYDVKM in the germline V gene. This CDR3 contains 13 residues. J gave up 7 bases and V 6 bases, and 3 bases lay outside the gene matches. CDR3 amino acids: CASRGTGAQPQHF. CDR3 DNA: TGTGCCAGCAGAGGGACAGGGGCCCAGCCCCAGCATTTT.

J is TRBJ1-1 and V is TRBV5-1; D perhaps matches TRBD1 (6 bases). Between the trimmed V and J ends, which lost 6 bases and 5 bases, there was a span of 17 bases. Germline V gives CDR1 SGHRS, CDR2 YFSETQ. CDR3 length: 14 residues. The DNA of the CDR3 is TGCGCCAGCACCCCGGAAGGGGGGCGGACTGAAGCTTTCTTT. It codes for CASTPEGGRTEAFF. Full variable domain (missing parts from reference TRBV5-1 and TRBJ1-1): KAGVTQTPRYLIKTRGQQVTLSCSPISGHRSVSWYQQTPGQGLQFLFEYFSETQRNKGNFPGRFSGRQFSNSRSEMNVSTLELGDSALYLCASTPEGGRTEAFFGQGTRLTVV.

The sample holds many counts of this clone. The V call is TRBV30, the J call TRBJ1-3; 7 bases align to TRBD1. The ends lost 1 base at V and 0 bases at J; junction bases unmatched: 6. Germline lookup yields CDR1 GTSNPN and CDR2 SVGIG (reference sequence). This CDR3 has 16 residues. This CDR3 reads CAWSGGGVSSGNTIYF. The CDR3 nucleotides are TGTGCCTGGAGTGGAGGGGGCGTCAGCTCTGGAAACACCATATATTTT. The full variable domain, rest sourced from reference TRBV30 and TRBJ1-3, is SQTIHQWPATLVQPVGSPLSLECTVEGTSNPNLYWYRQAAGRGLQLLFYSVGIGQISSEVPQNLSASRPQDRQFILSSKKLLLSDSGFYLCAWSGGGVSSGNTIYFGEGSWLTVV.

The gene calls are TRBV6-1 and TRBJ2-1; D uncertain. CDR1 and CDR2 (germline): MNHNS, SASEGT. V shed 4 bases and J shed 0 bases, with 19 bases lying between them. This CDR3 is 18 amino acids long. As DNA, the CDR3 is TGTGCCAGCAGTGCGTTTCAGGCTATCCTCGCCTCCTACAATGAGCAGTTCTTC. Translation: CASSAFQAILASYNEQFF.

The chain couples TRBV5-1 to TRBJ1-1; 7 bases agree with TRBD1. Germline values: CDR1 SGHRS, CDR2 YFSETQ. Trimming took 4 bases from V and 5 from J; bases not matched to a gene: 14. The CDR3 has 16 amino acids. The CDR3, as DNA: TGCGCCAGCAGCAGAGGGGGGACAGCTTCAACTACTGAAGCTTTCTTT. Amino acid sequence: CASSRGGTASTTEAFF.

This rearrangement joins TRBV5-1 to TRBJ2-7, with D possibly TRBD2 on 6 matching bases. The CDR3 has 14 amino acids. The V end lost 1 base, the J end lost 4 bases, and 12 bases lay between the germline ends. Germline V gives CDR1 SGHRS, CDR2 YFSETQ. CDR3 DNA: TGCGCCAGCAGCTTGCGGGGGTCAGGGTACGAGCAGTACTTC. Translation gives CASSLRGSGYEQYF.

This clone is deemed medium-sized. V is TRBV28 and J is TRBJ2-3; maybe TRBD1 (6 bases). The germline V gene encodes CDR1 MDHEN and CDR2 SYDVKM. There are 16 residues in the CDR3. V gave up 6 bases and J gave up 0 bases, with 16 bases separating them. The CDR3 sequence: CASRPDRSSSTDTQYF. The CDR3 DNA follows: TGTGCCAGCAGACCAGACAGGTCCTCTAGCACAGATACGCAGTATTTT.

The chain uses TRBV11-2 and TRBJ1-2; the match to TRBD1 covers 10 bases. Germline CDR1 SGHAT, CDR2 FQNNGV. V lost 2 bases and J lost 4; bases outside the gene matches: 4. The CDR3 spans 15 residues. CDR3 bases: TGTGCCAGCAGCTTAAGACAGGGGGCTGGCTATGGCTACACCTTC. The encoded protein is CASSLRQGAGYGYTF.

The chain joins TRBV10-1 to TRBJ1-1; D gene ambiguous. Trimming stripped 6 bases from V and 0 bases from J, with 14 bases between. Germline V CDR1 and CDR2: WNHNN, SYGVQD (reference sequence). The CDR3 length is 15 residues. The CDR3 DNA is TGCGCCAGCAGCCCGGTTGCGGCCATGAACACTGAAGCTTTCTTT. Its protein is CASSPVAAMNTEAFF.